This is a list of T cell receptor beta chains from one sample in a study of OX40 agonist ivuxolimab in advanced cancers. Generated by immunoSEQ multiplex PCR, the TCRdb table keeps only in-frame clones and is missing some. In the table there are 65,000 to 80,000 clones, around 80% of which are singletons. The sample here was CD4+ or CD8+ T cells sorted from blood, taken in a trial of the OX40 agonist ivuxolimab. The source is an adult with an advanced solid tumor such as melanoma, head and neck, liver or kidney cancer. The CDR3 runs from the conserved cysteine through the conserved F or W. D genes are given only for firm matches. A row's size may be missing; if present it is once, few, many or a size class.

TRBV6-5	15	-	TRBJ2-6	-	TGTGCCAGCTCCCTAATGCCCTCTGGGGCCAACGTCCTGACTTTC	CASSLMPSGANVLTF
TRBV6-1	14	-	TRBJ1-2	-	TGTGCCAGCAGTGACGGAAACCCTAGCTATGGCTACACCTTC	CASSDGNPSYGYTF
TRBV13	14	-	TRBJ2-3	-	TGTGCCAGCAGCCCCAGCGGAAGCCCGGGTACGCAGTATTTT	CASSPSGSPGTQYF
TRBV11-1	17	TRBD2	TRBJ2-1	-	TGTGCCAGCAGCTCCCTAGCGGGGGGCCAAGGCTACAATGAGCAGTTCTTC	CASSSLAGGQGYNEQFF
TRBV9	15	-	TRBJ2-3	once	TGTGCCGGCAGCGTAGCTACTCACTACACAGATACGCAGTATTTT	CAGSVATHYTDTQYF
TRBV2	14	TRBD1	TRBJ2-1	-	TGTGCCAGCAGTGGGACAGGGGGGGTCTATGAGCAGTTCTTC	CASSGTGGVYEQFF
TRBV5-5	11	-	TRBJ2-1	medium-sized	TGTGCCAGCAGCTTGGATTTTGAGCAGTTCTTC	CASSLDFEQFF
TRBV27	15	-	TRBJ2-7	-	TGTGCCAGCAGTCTGGGGGTGGCAGCCAACTACGAGCAGTACTTC	CASSLGVAANYEQYF
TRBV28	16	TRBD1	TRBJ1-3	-	TGTGCCAGCAGTTCGGGACAGGTCTACTCTGGAAACACCATATATTTT	CASSSGQVYSGNTIYF
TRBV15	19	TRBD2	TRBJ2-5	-	TGTGCCACCAGCAGAGACTCAGGGGAGGGACTAGACTTCGTGGAGACCCAGTACTTC	CATSRDSGEGLDFVETQYF
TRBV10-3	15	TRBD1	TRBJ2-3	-	TGTGCCATCAGTGGGGGGACAGTTAGCACAGATACGCAGTATTTT	CAISGGTVSTDTQYF
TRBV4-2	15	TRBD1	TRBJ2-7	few	TGTGCCAGCAGCCAGGGACAGCTGGAGCGCTACGAGCAGTACTTC	CASSQGQLERYEQYF
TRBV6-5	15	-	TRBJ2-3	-	TGTGCCAGCAGCGCTACATCGACCCTCACATATACGCAGTATTTT	CASSATSTLTYTQYF
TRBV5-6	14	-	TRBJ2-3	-	TGTGCCAGCAGCTTTTTCAGTAGCATAGATACGCAGTATTTT	CASSFFSSIDTQYF
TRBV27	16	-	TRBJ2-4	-	TGTGCCAGCAGCACCCTTCTCTTGGTAGCCAAAAACATTCAGTACTTC	CASSTLLLVAKNIQYF
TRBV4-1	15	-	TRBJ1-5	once	TGCGCCAGCAGCCAAGATTCGGTGGGTGGGCAGCCCCAGCATTTT	CASSQDSVGGQPQHF
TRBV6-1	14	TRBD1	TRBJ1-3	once	TGTGCCAGCAGTCTGACAGGGTCTGGAAACACCATATATTTT	CASSLTGSGNTIYF
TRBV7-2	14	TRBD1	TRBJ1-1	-	TGTGCCAGCAGACAGTATAGGGGGCTCACTGAAGCTTTCTTT	CASRQYRGLTEAFF
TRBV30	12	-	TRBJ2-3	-	TGTGCCTGGAGTACGTTCACAGATACGCAGTATTTT	CAWSTFTDTQYF
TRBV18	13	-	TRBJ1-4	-	TGTGCCAGCTCACCAGGGGAGCCGGAAAAACTGTTTTTT	CASSPGEPEKLFF